One sample yielded the 26 T cell receptor beta chains listed below, sequenced in a study of lymphopenia after photon versus proton radiotherapy. TCRdb's table, derived via immunoSEQ multiplex PCR, lists solely in-frame clones and lacks some. The repertoire holds about 35,000 clones, with roughly 92% as singletons. The material sequenced was peripheral blood, taken from a patient treated with photon-based radiotherapy. The source is a man in his fifties or sixties with cholangiocarcinoma.

The V call is TRBV9, the J call TRBJ2-5; D might be TRBD2 (5 bases). The V and J ends lost 0 bases and 5 bases respectively, with 11 bases between them. This CDR3 is built from 14 residues. Germline V gene data show CDR1 as SGDLS and CDR2 as YYNGEE. This CDR3 reads CASSVERGQETQYF. The CDR3 region has the DNA TGTGCCAGCAGCGTAGAGAGAGGGCAGGAGACCCAGTACTTC.

This chain uses TRBV5-1 with TRBJ2-3; D possibly uses TRBD1 or TRBD2 (5 bases each). Germline CDR1 SGHRS, CDR2 YFSETQ. V lost 4 bases and J lost 0, with 9 bases in between. This CDR3 comprises 14 residues. CDR3 in DNA: TGCGCCAGCAGCGATGGGGACAGCACAGATACGCAGTATTTT. It encodes CASSDGDSTDTQYF.

The chain combines TRBV29-1 with TRBJ1-2; TRBD1 is a possible D gene (5 bases). V gave up 1 base and J gave up 8 bases, with 8 bases separating them. The CDR3 is made up of 11 amino acids. From germline, CDR1 is SQVTM and CDR2 ANQGSEA. The chain's CDR3 is CSVEGGVGYTF. In DNA form, the CDR3 reads TGCAGCGTTGAAGGAGGGGTCGGCTACACCTTC.

The gene calls are TRBV19 and TRBJ2-1; 9 positions agree with TRBD1. The V gene's germline CDR1 is LNHDA and CDR2 SQIVND (reference sequence). V shed 5 bases and J 13 bases; nucleotides not matched to a gene: 9. The CDR3 spans 13 residues. CDR3 DNA sequence: TGTGCCAGTAGTCCTGGGACAGGGAAGGGACAGTTCTTC. It translates to CASSPGTGKGQFF.

The V gene is TRBV6-5, the J gene TRBJ2-1; D is perhaps TRBD1 (6 bases). V was trimmed by 2 bases and J by 6 bases, leaving 17 bases between them. CDR1 is MNHEY, CDR2 SVGAGI, per germline. This CDR3 has 16 residues. CDR3 DNA: TGTGCCAGCAGTTACGGGCAGGGGCCCCCCTTCAATGAGCAGTTCTTC. Translated, it gives CASSYGQGPPFNEQFF.

V and J are TRBV7-3 and TRBJ1-2; 7 bases agree with TRBD1. V gave up 2 bases and J gave up 8 bases; unmatched junction bases: 8. CDR1 and CDR2 from the germline V gene are SGHTA and FQGTGA. The CDR3 has 14 residues. The CDR3 DNA reads TGTGCCAGCAGCTTAGGCCAGGGGGTCGGCGGCTACACCTTC. Its protein product is CASSLGQGVGGYTF.

The rearrangement links TRBV10-3 to TRBJ1-1; possible D gene TRBD1, 5 bases. The CDR3 is 13 amino acids. The V and J ends lost 10 bases and 1 base respectively, with 13 bases between them. Per germline, CDR1 ENHRY and CDR2 SYGVKD. CDR3 sequence: CASTGRENTEAFF. CDR3 sequence (DNA): TGTGCCAGCACGGGGCGGGAGAACACTGAAGCTTTCTTT.

The rearrangement links TRBV2 to TRBJ2-7; 9 nucleotides align to TRBD1. The CDR3 consists of 16 residues. Germline V CDR1 and CDR2: SNHLY, FYNNEI. Germline trimming cut 0 bases from V and 4 bases from J; bases unmatched to any gene: 7. The CDR3 here is CASSEARTGVWYEQYF. Written as DNA, the CDR3 is TGTGCCAGCAGTGAAGCGAGGACAGGGGTCTGGTACGAGCAGTACTTC.

This clone was observed a single time. The chain couples TRBV29-1 to TRBJ1-1; 8 nucleotides match TRBD1. Trimming cost V 7 bases and J 2 bases; bases outside gene matches: 6. Germline CDR1 and CDR2: SQVTM and ANQGSEA. There are 13 residues in the CDR3. The CDR3 DNA sequence: TGCAGCGGACGCACAGGGGGAAACACTGAAGCTTTCTTT. As protein: CSGRTGGNTEAFF.

The V gene is TRBV7-2, the J gene TRBJ2-3; D not certain. The CDR3 is 15 residues long. In germline, CDR1 is SGHTA, CDR2 FQGNSA. V was trimmed by 1 base and J by 0 bases, leaving 8 bases between them. The CDR3, as DNA: TGTGCCAGCAGCTTAGAGGCCAGGAGCACAGATACGCAGTATTTT. Residues: CASSLEARSTDTQYF.

The V gene is TRBV5-4, the J gene TRBJ2-7; TRBD1 matches 7 bases. CDR3 length: 15 amino acids. V was clipped by 1 base and J by 2 bases; unmatched bases: 6. CDR1 is SGHNT, CDR2 YYREEE, per germline (reference sequence). The CDR3 nucleotides read TGTGCCAGCAGCTTGATGAGTCAGGGGGCCTACGAGCAGTACTTC. This sequence encodes CASSLMSQGAYEQYF.

CDR3: CASSPRTGLAEQFF. The CDR3 nucleotides are TGTGCCAGCAGTCCTCGGACAGGGTTGGCTGAGCAGTTCTTC. The V call is TRBV27, the J call TRBJ2-1; 8 nucleotides match TRBD1. The CDR3 covers 14 residues. Germline lookup yields CDR1 MNHEY and CDR2 SMNVEV (reference sequence). V trimming: 5 bases; J trimming: 9 bases; junction bases outside the gene matches: 9.

The chain couples TRBV5-4 to TRBJ2-7, with 14 bases that match TRBD2. Trimming cost V 4 bases and J 5 bases; bases outside gene matches: 8. The CDR3 is 16 amino acids. CDR1 and CDR2 (germline): SGHNT, YYREEE (reference sequence). The CDR3 sequence: CASSLTRLAGGNEQYF. The CDR3 DNA reads TGTGCCAGCAGCCTAACCAGACTAGCGGGAGGGAACGAGCAGTACTTC.

This clone is medium-sized (0.01 to 0.1%). Mismatch with germline at one junction end may stem from a read error. The rearrangement links TRBV2 to TRBJ2-7; TRBD1 agrees at 8 bases. The germline V gene encodes CDR1 SNHLY and CDR2 FYNNEI. The CDR3 length is 12 residues. The CDR3, as DNA: TGTGCCAGCAGTCGCGAGTCGGACAGGGAACGATTC. The encoded protein is CASSRESDRERF.

The rearrangement uses TRBV28 and TRBJ2-3; D may be TRBD2 (5 bases). The V end lost 1 base, the J end lost 2 bases, and 13 bases lay between the germline ends. The CDR3 is 16 residues long. Germline V gives CDR1 MDHEN, CDR2 SYDVKM. The CDR3 DNA is TGTGCCAGCAGTTTATCGGACTGGTATCTCACAGATACGCAGTATTTT. Its protein product is CASSLSDWYLTDTQYF.

This clone was counted a few times. In DNA, the CDR3 is TGTGCCAGCAGCGGGTGGGACACAGGGCAGACTAATGAAAAACTGTTTTTT. Translation gives CASSGWDTGQTNEKLFF. The rearrangement uses TRBV7-9 and TRBJ1-4, with D tentatively TRBD1 (6 bases). The CDR3 is made up of 17 amino acids. V was trimmed by 5 bases and J by 2 bases, leaving 18 bases between them. In germline, CDR1 is SEHNR, CDR2 FQNEAQ (reference sequence).

This rearrangement joins TRBV5-8 to TRBJ2-7; 8 positions match TRBD2. The CDR3 totals 14 residues. From germline, CDR1 is SGHTS and CDR2 YDEGEE. The V gene end was trimmed by 3 bases and the J gene end by 6 bases; junction bases not matched to a gene: 8. The chain's CDR3 is CASSYGGEIFEQYF. The DNA for the CDR3 is TGTGCCAGCAGCTACGGGGGGGAGATATTCGAGCAGTACTTC.

This chain connects TRBV7-6 to TRBJ2-1; unclear D gene. Germline V gives CDR1 SGHVS, CDR2 FNYEAQ. The V end lost 5 bases, the J end lost 3 bases, and 8 bases lay between the germline ends. This CDR3 is 13 amino acids long. In nucleotides, the CDR3 is TGTGCCAGCAGCCTCTCGAACTACAATGAGCAGTTCTTC. Protein product: CASSLSNYNEQFF.

V and J are TRBV19 and TRBJ2-2, with 8 bases matching TRBD1. Germline-derived CDR1 and CDR2 are LNHDA and SQIVND (reference sequence). This CDR3 has 14 amino acids. After removal of 3 bases from V and 6 bases from J, the junction contained 3 bases not matched to a gene. The CDR3 coding sequence is TGTGCCAGTAGTATGTCAGGGGGCCCCGGGGAGCTGTTTTTT. This encodes CASSMSGGPGELFF.

V gene TRBV11-2 combines with J gene TRBJ2-2; TRBD1 aligns across 8 bases. V lost 2 bases, J lost 4 bases, and 6 bases stayed unmatched. CDR3 length equals 16 residues. Germline values: CDR1 SGHAT, CDR2 FQNNGV. The CDR3 here is CASSLITGGITGELFF. The CDR3 DNA reads as TGTGCCAGCAGCTTAATAACAGGGGGGATCACCGGGGAGCTGTTTTTT.

This clone appeared once. V usage is TRBV11-3 and J usage is TRBJ2-2; 13 bases fit TRBD2. Germline V CDR1 and CDR2: SGHNT, YENEEA. The CDR3 consists of 16 residues. The ends lost 5 bases at V and 6 bases at J; junction bases unmatched: 6. The CDR3 loop reads CASSPRLAGGAGELFF. In DNA form, the CDR3 reads TGTGCCAGCAGCCCGAGACTAGCGGGGGGAGCCGGGGAGCTGTTTTTT.

Here the CDR3 reads CASSHATSGTGPGEQYF. Written as DNA, the CDR3 is TGTGCCAGCAGCCATGCCACCTCCGGGACAGGGCCCGGTGAGCAGTACTTC. V and J are TRBV14 and TRBJ2-7; 9 nucleotides align to TRBD1. In germline, CDR1 is SGHDN, CDR2 FVKESK. This CDR3 has 17 amino acids. The V and J ends lost 3 bases and 7 bases, in that order; junction bases with no gene match: 16.

The chain is built from TRBV7-9 and TRBJ2-1; a weak D match, TRBD2 (6 bases). The V gene lost 2 bases and the J gene lost 6 bases, with 26 bases spanning the gap. Germline loops: CDR1 SEHNR, CDR2 FQNEAQ (reference sequence). The CDR3 covers 19 residues. The CDR3 nucleotides are TGTGCCAGCAGCTTATACCGTAACCGCGGTGGTAGCGGCATCAATGAGCAGTTCTTC. This translates into CASSLYRNRGGSGINEQFF.

J is TRBJ2-5 and V is TRBV19; D might be TRBD2 (5 bases). The germline V and J ends were trimmed by 7 bases and 1 base, with 10 bases remaining between them. Germline V gene sequence: CDR1 LNHDA, CDR2 SQIVND (reference sequence). The length of the CDR3 is 13 residues. The chain's CDR3 is CASTGNAQETQYF. Written as DNA, the CDR3 is TGTGCCAGTACCGGGAACGCCCAAGAGACCCAGTACTTC.

This clone was observed once. The chain couples TRBV29-1 to TRBJ2-7; D possibly uses TRBD1 or TRBD2 (6 bases each). Trimming took 3 bases from V and 5 from J, leaving 14 bases between them. Germline-derived CDR1 and CDR2 are SQVTM and ANQGSEA. This CDR3 region has 13 residues. CDR3: CSVEVTGADEQYF. As DNA, the CDR3 is TGCAGCGTTGAGGTCACGGGGGCTGACGAGCAGTACTTC.

CDR3 DNA sequence: TGTGCCAGCAGCCAAGATTGGCCGGGGGGGAATTCACCCCTCCACTTT. Translated, it gives CASSQDWPGGNSPLHF. The gene calls are TRBV14 and TRBJ1-6, with TRBD1 as a possible D gene (5 bases). Germline V gene data show CDR1 as SGHDN and CDR2 as FVKESK. The CDR3 loop spans 16 amino acids. V lost 0 bases to trimming and J lost 7 bases, with 13 bases between them.